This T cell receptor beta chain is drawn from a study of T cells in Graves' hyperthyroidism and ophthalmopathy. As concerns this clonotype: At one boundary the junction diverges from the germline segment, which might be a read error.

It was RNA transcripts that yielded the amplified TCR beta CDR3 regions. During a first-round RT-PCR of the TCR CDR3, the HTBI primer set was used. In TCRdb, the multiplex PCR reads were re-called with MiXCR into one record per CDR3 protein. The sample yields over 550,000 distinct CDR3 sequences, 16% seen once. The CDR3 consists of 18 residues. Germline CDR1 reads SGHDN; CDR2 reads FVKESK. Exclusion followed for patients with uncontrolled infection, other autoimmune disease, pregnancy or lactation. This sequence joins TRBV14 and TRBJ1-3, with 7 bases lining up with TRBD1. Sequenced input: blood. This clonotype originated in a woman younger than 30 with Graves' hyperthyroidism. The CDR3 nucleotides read TGTGCCAGCAGCCAGATCTTTGGGCGCGACAGGGACGGAAACACCACATATTTT. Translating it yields CASSQIFGRDRDGNTTYF.